The 32 T cell receptor beta chains below come from one sample, sequenced in a study of T cells in Graves' hyperthyroidism and ophthalmopathy. RNA transcripts gave rise to amplified TCR beta CDR3 regions. Initially, a first-round RT-PCR of the TCR CDR3 employed the HTBI primer set. TCRdb reanalysed the multiplex PCR reads using MiXCR and keeps one entry per CDR3 protein. This table holds some 560,000 distinct CDR3 sequences, 15% to 18% found once. The sequenced sample was blood. These receptors all come from a woman aged 30 to 39 with Graves' hyperthyroidism.

This clonotype occurred many times. The chain carries TRBV5-1 and TRBJ2-7, with 8 bases lining up with TRBD2. The germline gives CDR1 SGHRS, CDR2 YFSETQ. The V and J ends lost 1 base and 3 bases, in that order; junction bases with no gene match: 12. This CDR3 has 17 residues. The CDR3 sequence: CASSLLSGGPSDYEQYF. The CDR3 region has the DNA TGCGCCAGCAGCTTGTTGTCGGGAGGGCCGTCTGACTACGAGCAGTACTTC.

This clonotype was recorded a few times. This sequence joins TRBV11-2 and TRBJ2-1; D call uncertain. The CDR3 consists of 17 residues. In germline, CDR1 is SGHAT, CDR2 FQNNGV. Trimming shortened V by 0 bases and J by 0 bases, and 12 bases separated the two germline ends. As DNA, the CDR3 is TGTGCCAGCAGCTTAGAGGGTGGCAGGCCCTCCTACAATGAGCAGTTCTTC. This encodes CASSLEGGRPSYNEQFF.

This clonotype has ten or more counts. V and J are TRBV7-9 and TRBJ2-4; D unclear. CDR1 and CDR2 from the germline V gene are SEHNR and FQNEAQ (reference sequence). The CDR3 has 14 amino acids. V was cut by 1 base and J by 0 bases, with 4 bases left in between. CDR3 coding DNA: TGTGCCAGCAGCTTAGGTCTAGCCAAAAACATTCAGTACTTC. This translates into CASSLGLAKNIQYF.

In this sample, this clonotype turned up a few times. The chain carries TRBV6-4 and TRBJ1-2; D is unclear. Trimming shortened V by 9 bases and J by 8 bases, and 13 bases separated the two germline ends. The CDR3 has 11 amino acids. Looked up from germline, CDR1 is MRHNA and CDR2 is SNTAGT. In DNA, the CDR3 is TGTGCCAGACAACCCGTCGGCGGCTACACCTTC. The encoded protein is CARQPVGGYTF.

This clonotype was recorded at least ten times. The rearrangement uses TRBV5-1 and TRBJ2-7, with 12 bases aligning to TRBD2. V shed 2 bases and J 5 bases; nucleotides not matched to a gene: 2. CDR1 is SGHRS, CDR2 YFSETQ, per germline. The CDR3 has 14 residues. CDR3 sequence (DNA): TGCGCCAGCAGCTTTCTAGCGGGAGGGAACGAGCAGTACTTC. It yields the protein CASSFLAGGNEQYF.

This clonotype was detected only a few times. The chain combines TRBV5-1 with TRBJ2-1, with TRBD2 as a possible D gene (6 bases). Germline CDR1 reads SGHRS; CDR2 reads YFSETQ. The CDR3 runs 21 residues. Between the trimmed V and J ends, which lost 0 bases and 2 bases, there was a span of 27 bases. Written as DNA, the CDR3 is TGCGCCAGCAGCTTGGTGATGGGAGCGGGCAACCTGGACGGGACCTACAATGAGCAGTTCTTC. It encodes CASSLVMGAGNLDGTYNEQFF.

This clonotype has a handful of counts. A much larger clonotype is one base distant, so this may be a read error. V and J are TRBV5-6 and TRBJ1-5, with 7 bases matching TRBD1. The CDR3 has 13 amino acids. The germline V gene has CDR1 SGHDT and CDR2 YYEEEE. Trimming removed 4 bases from V and 6 bases from J; junction bases left unmatched: 4. CDR3: CASSKGAGQPQHF. As DNA, the CDR3 is TGTGCCAGCAGCAAGGGGGCGGGTCAGCCCCAGCATTTT.

Many counts were recorded for this clonotype. CDR3 DNA: TGTGCCAGCAGCTTGGCTAGCGGGAATCGCAATGAGCAGTTCTTC. Amino acid sequence: CASSLASGNRNEQFF. V is TRBV11-2 and J is TRBJ2-1; 9 bases are shared with TRBD2. This CDR3 is built from 15 residues. Losses at the gene ends were 3 bases for V and 6 bases for J; bases not matched to a gene: 6. In germline, CDR1 is SGHAT, CDR2 FQNNGV.

Here the CDR3 reads CATSGSSTNQETQYF. DNA of the CDR3: TGTGCCACCAGTGGATCAAGTACCAACCAAGAGACCCAGTACTTC. The V gene is TRBV24-1, the J gene TRBJ2-5, with D hard to call. The CDR3 extends over 15 amino acids. The ends were cut back, 5 bases at V and 0 bases at J, with 12 bases in the middle. The germline V gene encodes CDR1 KGHDR and CDR2 SFDVKD.

At least ten counts were recorded for this clonotype. The rearrangement uses TRBV10-3 and TRBJ1-2; no reliable D call. Trimming took off 6 bases at V and 1 base at J, with 12 bases between the two ends. CDR1 and CDR2 from the germline V gene are ENHRY and SYGVKD. This CDR3 has 14 residues. This chain's CDR3 is CAISPLTDNYGYTF. For the CDR3, the DNA is TGTGCCATCAGCCCTTTGACTGATAACTATGGCTACACCTTC.

The sample holds many counts of this clonotype. The rearrangement joins TRBV11-2 to TRBJ1-2, with D maybe TRBD1 (5 bases). The germline gives CDR1 SGHAT, CDR2 FQNNGV. V was shortened by 11 bases and J by 5 bases, with 18 bases between the two germline ends. This CDR3 is built from 13 residues. CDR3 bases: TGTGCCGGGGCAGTCGGAGAGAGTTATGGCTACACCTTC. Translated: CAGAVGESYGYTF.

This clonotype was recorded at least ten times. CDR3 nucleotides: TGCGCCAGCAGCCTCGGGACAGGACTGAACACTGAAGCTTTCTTT. Translation: CASSLGTGLNTEAFF. The chain recombines TRBV5-1 with TRBJ1-1; 8 nucleotides match TRBD1. CDR3 size: 15 residues. The germline V gene encodes CDR1 SGHRS and CDR2 YFSETQ. The V segment lost 4 bases and the J segment 0 bases; nucleotides outside the gene matches: 5.

This clonotype was observed a few times. V usage is TRBV19 and J usage is TRBJ1-5; a weak D match, TRBD1 (6 bases). The CDR3 consists of 16 residues. CDR1 and CDR2 from the germline V gene are LNHDA and SQIVND (reference sequence). Trimming stripped 2 bases from V and 0 bases from J, with 11 bases between. Here the CDR3 DNA reads TGTGCCAGTAGTATAAGGGCGGACAGTAGCAATCAGCCCCAGCATTTT. It codes for CASSIRADSSNQPQHF.

The chain carries TRBV4-3 and TRBJ2-7; D uncertain. CDR1 LGHNA and CDR2 YSLEER come from the germline V gene. The CDR3 length is 14 residues. V lost 2 bases, J lost 0 bases, and 8 bases lay in between. The DNA for the CDR3 is TGCGCCAGCAGCCAATCTCACTCCTCCTACGAGCAGTACTTC. This gives the protein CASSQSHSSYEQYF.

The rearrangement joins TRBV10-3 to TRBJ1-5; a weak D match, TRBD1 (6 bases). Between the trimmed V and J ends, which lost 3 bases and 7 bases, there was a span of 13 bases. This CDR3 is built from 14 residues. Germline CDR1 and CDR2: ENHRY and SYGVKD. In DNA form, the CDR3 reads TGTGCCATCAGTGACCAGGGGAGGGGACAGCCCCAGCATTTT. This gives the protein CAISDQGRGQPQHF.

This clonotype was seen a few times. The chain has TRBV24-1 and TRBJ2-2; D unclear. V was shortened by 8 bases and J by 1 base, with 13 bases between the two germline ends. The germline CDR1 and CDR2 sequences are KGHDR and SFDVKD. The CDR3 covers 15 residues. The CDR3 DNA follows: TGTGCCACCACTGAAAGGTTTCGGAACACCGGGGAGCTGTTTTTT. Its translation is CATTERFRNTGELFF.

Many counts were recorded for this clonotype. J is TRBJ1-1 and V is TRBV2; 7 bases line up with TRBD1. V dropped 1 base and J dropped 5; count of bases not matched to a gene: 4. Germline lookup yields CDR1 SNHLY and CDR2 FYNNEI. This CDR3 contains 14 residues. The CDR3 DNA sequence: TGTGCCAGCAGTGAAGGCGGGACAGCTACTGAAGCTTTCTTT. It translates to CASSEGGTATEAFF. Based on the CDR3 plus reference TRBV2 and TRBJ1-1, the full variable domain is EPEVTQTPSHQVTQMGQEVILRCVPISNHLYFYWYRQILGQKVEFLVSFYNNEISEKSEIFDDQFSVERPDGSNFTLKIRSTKLEDSAMYFCASSEGGTATEAFFGQGTRLTVV.

This clonotype was detected ten times or more. The chain recombines TRBV7-9 with TRBJ2-3; possibly TRBD1 for D (6 bases). Germline CDR1 reads SEHNR; CDR2 reads FQNEAQ (reference sequence). Trimming took off 5 bases at V and 2 bases at J, with 20 bases between the two ends. The CDR3 is made up of 17 amino acids. The CDR3 bases are TGTGCCAGCAGCAACCCGGAAACAGGGTCTTACACAGATACGCAGTATTTT. This translates into CASSNPETGSYTDTQYF.

About this clonotype: A much larger clone lies a single base off, so this may be a read error. This chain connects TRBV11-2 to TRBJ2-2; D gene ambiguous. Trimming removed 5 bases at V and 7 bases at J, with 11 bases between. This CDR3 spans 13 amino acids. The germline V gene has CDR1 SGHAT and CDR2 FQNNGV. In nucleotides, the CDR3 is TGTGCCAGCAGCCCCACCATGGTCGGGGAGCTGTTTTTT. This sequence encodes CASSPTMVGELFF.

This clonotype was counted a few times. V gene TRBV15 combines with J gene TRBJ1-1; D gene ambiguous. CDR3 length: 13 residues. The ends were cut back, 6 bases at V and 0 bases at J, with 8 bases in the middle. Germline lookup yields CDR1 LNHNV and CDR2 YYDKDF (reference sequence). In DNA form, the CDR3 reads TGTGCCACCAGTCCCGGATTGAACACTGAAGCTTTCTTT. As protein: CATSPGLNTEAFF.

In its sample, this clonotype was seen many times. This chain uses TRBV5-1 with TRBJ2-1; D is ambiguous. Trimming took 0 bases from V and 0 from J, leaving 10 bases between them. CDR3 size: 16 residues. The germline gives CDR1 SGHRS, CDR2 YFSETQ. The CDR3 nucleotides read TGCGCCAGCAGCTTGGACAAGACGGCCTCCTACAATGAGCAGTTCTTC. This encodes CASSLDKTASYNEQFF.

At least ten counts were recorded for this clonotype. The chain carries TRBV30 and TRBJ2-7; the D is unclear. The germline CDR1 and CDR2 sequences are GTSNPN and SVGIG (reference sequence). V lost 3 bases to trimming and J lost 1 base, with 13 bases between them. The CDR3 extends over 14 amino acids. CDR3 amino acids: CAWRVETVSYEQYF. Written as DNA, the CDR3 is TGTGCCTGGAGGGTCGAGACCGTTTCCTACGAGCAGTACTTC.

This rearrangement joins TRBV28 to TRBJ2-2; D assignment may be TRBD1 or TRBD2 (7 bases each). V was trimmed by 9 bases and J by 4 bases, leaving 18 bases between them. CDR1 is MDHEN and CDR2 is SYDVKM in the germline V gene. The CDR3 is 15 amino acids. CDR3 nucleotide sequence: TGTGCCAGTCGGACTACAGGGGAGGGCACCGGGGAGCTGTTTTTT. It specifies CASRTTGEGTGELFF.

At least ten counts were recorded for this clonotype. This chain uses TRBV27 with TRBJ1-2; D call uncertain. V was pared by 4 bases and J by 2 bases, with 11 bases between. CDR3 length: 14 residues. Per germline, CDR1 MNHEY and CDR2 SMNVEV (reference sequence). CDR3 nucleotide sequence: TGTGCCAGCAGTTCGCCCAGTTCCAACTATGGCTACACCTTC. Amino acid sequence: CASSSPSSNYGYTF.

This clonotype was found a few times. The CDR3 spells CSVSRGRLNTEAFF. CDR3 in DNA: TGCAGCGTTTCTAGGGGGAGGCTGAACACTGAAGCTTTCTTT. The V gene is TRBV29-1, the J gene TRBJ1-1, with D possibly being TRBD1 (6 bases). The CDR3 contains 14 residues. CDR1 and CDR2 (germline): SQVTM, ANQGSEA. The V and J ends lost 5 bases and 0 bases respectively, with 13 bases between them.

This clonotype was recorded many times. The chain uses TRBV6-1 and TRBJ2-2; 7 bases line up with TRBD1. Germline V CDR1 and CDR2: MNHNS, SASEGT. The V gene end was trimmed by 7 bases and the J gene end by 2 bases; junction bases not matched to a gene: 7. The CDR3 extends over 15 amino acids. CDR3 in amino acids: CASKDRDLNTGELFF. CDR3 bases: TGTGCCAGCAAAGACAGGGACCTAAACACCGGGGAGCTGTTTTTT.

The chain recombines TRBV9 with TRBJ2-3, with D uncertain. In germline, CDR1 is SGDLS, CDR2 YYNGEE. This CDR3 is built from 17 residues. Between the trimmed V and J ends, which lost 0 bases and 4 bases, there was a span of 18 bases. The CDR3 protein is CASSVAPTGRWSDTQYF. The DNA for the CDR3 is TGTGCCAGCAGCGTAGCCCCCACTGGGCGTTGGTCAGATACGCAGTATTTT.

The chain has TRBV11-1 and TRBJ2-5; D remains unclear. The length of the CDR3 is 15 residues. Germline V gives CDR1 SGHAT, CDR2 FQDESV (reference sequence). The V end lost 4 bases, the J end lost 2 bases, and 14 bases lay between the germline ends. CDR3 bases: TGTGCCAGCAGCTCGCCCCCGGACGGACAAGAGACCCAGTACTTC. Translating it yields CASSSPPDGQETQYF.

The chain is built from TRBV5-4 and TRBJ1-3; TRBD1 is a possible D gene (6 bases). Trimming left V 3 bases short and J 3 bases short, with 10 bases between. The CDR3 has 14 amino acids. The germline gives CDR1 SGHNT, CDR2 YYREEE (reference sequence). Here the CDR3 DNA reads TGTGCCAGCAGCTCAGGGGTTTATGGAAACACCATATATTTT. It translates to CASSSGVYGNTIYF.

This clonotype came up a few times. This chain connects TRBV20-1 to TRBJ1-1; TRBD1 might be the D (5 bases). Germline lookup yields CDR1 DFQATT and CDR2 SNEGSKA (reference sequence). The CDR3 is 12 residues long. Trimming took 7 bases from V and 3 from J, leaving 12 bases between them. The CDR3 reads CSGGAGDTEAFF. CDR3 nucleotide sequence: TGCAGTGGAGGGGCGGGGGACACTGAAGCTTTCTTT.

This chain uses TRBV5-1 with TRBJ1-1, with D unclear. From germline, CDR1 is SGHRS and CDR2 YFSETQ. This CDR3 has 13 residues. Trimming stripped 1 base from V and 7 bases from J, with 11 bases between. The CDR3 reads CASSLTAVDEAFF. Here the CDR3 DNA reads TGCGCCAGCAGCTTGACAGCTGTAGATGAAGCTTTCTTT.

This clonotype came up many times. This sequence joins TRBV3-1 and TRBJ1-1; 7 bases are shared with TRBD1. The CDR3 covers 15 residues. V lost 3 bases to trimming and J lost 0 bases; unmatched junction nucleotides: 4. The germline CDR1 and CDR2 sequences are LGHDT and YNNKEL (reference sequence). The CDR3 sequence is CASSQMDRMNTEAFF. CDR3 DNA sequence: TGTGCCAGCAGCCAGATGGACAGGATGAACACTGAAGCTTTCTTT.